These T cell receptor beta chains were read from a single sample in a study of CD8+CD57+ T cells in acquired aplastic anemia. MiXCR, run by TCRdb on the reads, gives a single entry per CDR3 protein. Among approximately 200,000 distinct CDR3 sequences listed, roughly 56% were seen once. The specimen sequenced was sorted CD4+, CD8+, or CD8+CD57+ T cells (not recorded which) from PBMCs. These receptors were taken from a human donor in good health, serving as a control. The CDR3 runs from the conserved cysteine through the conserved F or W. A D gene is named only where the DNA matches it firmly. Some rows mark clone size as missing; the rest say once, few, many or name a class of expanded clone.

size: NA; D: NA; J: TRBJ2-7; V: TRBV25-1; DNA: TGTCACAGTGAGGCTGCTAGGGCGTACGAGCAGTACTTC; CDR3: CHSEAARAYEQYF
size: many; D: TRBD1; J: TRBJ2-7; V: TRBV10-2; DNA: TGTGCCAGCTCACCATCACAGGGGCGACGCTCCTACGAGCAGTACTTC; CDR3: CASSPSQGRRSYEQYF
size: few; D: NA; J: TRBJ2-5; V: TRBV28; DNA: TGTGCCAGCAGTGGGGGGACAATCGCAGAGACCCAGTACTTC; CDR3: CASSGGTIAETQYF
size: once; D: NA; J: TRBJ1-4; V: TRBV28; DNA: TGTGCCAGCAGTTTTTCCCTGGAGGAAAAACTGTTTTTT; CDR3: CASSFSLEEKLFF
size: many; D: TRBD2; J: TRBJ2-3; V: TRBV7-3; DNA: TGTGCCAGCAGCTCTGGACTAGCGGGGCTGGATACGCAGTATTTT; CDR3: CASSSGLAGLDTQYF
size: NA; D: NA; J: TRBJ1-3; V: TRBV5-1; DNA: TGCGCCAGCAGCTTGGAGGGACCTATAGGAAACACCATATATTTT; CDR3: CASSLEGPIGNTIYF
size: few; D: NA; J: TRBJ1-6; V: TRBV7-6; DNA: TGTGCCAGCAGTTACTCGAGGACAATCCACTTT; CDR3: CASSYSRTIHF
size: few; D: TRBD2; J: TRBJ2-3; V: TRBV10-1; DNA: TGCGCCAGCAGTCCCGGGACTAAGAGCACAGATACGCAGTATTTT; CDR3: CASSPGTKSTDTQYF
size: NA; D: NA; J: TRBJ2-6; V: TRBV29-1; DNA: TGCAGCGCTGGGACTGGGGCCAACGTCCTGACTTTC; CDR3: CSAGTGANVLTF
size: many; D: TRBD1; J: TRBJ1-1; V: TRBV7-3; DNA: TGTGCCAGCAGCTGGGACAGGGACACTGAAGCTTTCTTT; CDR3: CASSWDRDTEAFF
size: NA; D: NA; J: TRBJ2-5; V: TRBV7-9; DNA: TGTGCCAGCAGCTTGTTGGCGCGGGGAAAGGGGACCCAGTACTTC; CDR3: CASSLLARGKGTQYF
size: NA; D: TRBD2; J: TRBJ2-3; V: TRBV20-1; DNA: TGCAGTGCTCCCCGGCCGGGACTAGCGGGGGCCTGCACAGATACGCAGTATTTT; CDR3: CSAPRPGLAGACTDTQYF
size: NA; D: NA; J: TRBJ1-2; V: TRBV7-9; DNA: TGTGCCAGCAGCGTCGACAGACCGGGCTACACCTTC; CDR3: CASSVDRPGYTF
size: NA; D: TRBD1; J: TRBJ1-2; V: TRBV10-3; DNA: TGTGCCATCAGTGTCGGTGCGGGACAGATCTATGGCTACACCTTC; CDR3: CAISVGAGQIYGYTF
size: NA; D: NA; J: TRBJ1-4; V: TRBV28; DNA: TGTGCCAGCTCCCACCGGGCCGAAGGCAGGCCCCTTCGGGGGAAACTGTTTTTT; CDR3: CASSHRAEGRPLRGKLFF
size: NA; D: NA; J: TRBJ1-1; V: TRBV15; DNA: TGTGCCACCAGCAGCTTAGGGGGGAACGGGAACACTGAAGCTTTCTTT; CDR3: CATSSLGGNGNTEAFF
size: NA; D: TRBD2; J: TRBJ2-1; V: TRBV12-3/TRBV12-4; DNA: TGTGCCAGCAGTTCTGTCGCGGGGGGGGATGAGCAGTTCTTC; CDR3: CASSSVAGGDEQFF
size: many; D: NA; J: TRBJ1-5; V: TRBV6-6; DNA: TGTGCCAGCAGTCCGGACGGTAATCAGCCCCAGCATTTT; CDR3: CASSPDGNQPQHF
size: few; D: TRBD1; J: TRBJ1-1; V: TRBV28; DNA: TGTGCCAGCAGTTTATCCATTACAGGGGGGAACACTGAAGCTTTCTTT; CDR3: CASSLSITGGNTEAFF
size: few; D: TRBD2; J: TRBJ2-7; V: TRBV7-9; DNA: TGTGCCAGCAGCTCTGTGACTAGCGGGAGCGTCGAGCAGTACTTC; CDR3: CASSSVTSGSVEQYF
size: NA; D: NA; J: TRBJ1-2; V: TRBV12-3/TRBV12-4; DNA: TGTGCCAGCAGTGGTTGGGGCCGCGATGGCTACACCTTC; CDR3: CASSGWGRDGYTF
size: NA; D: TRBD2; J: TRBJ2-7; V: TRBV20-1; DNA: TGCAGTATGACTAGCGGGGGGGCCACTCTCTACGAGCAGTACTTC; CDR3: CSMTSGGATLYEQYF
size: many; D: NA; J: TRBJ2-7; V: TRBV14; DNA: TGTGCCAGCAGCCACGACCAAGATCCCTACGAGCAGTACTTC; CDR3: CASSHDQDPYEQYF
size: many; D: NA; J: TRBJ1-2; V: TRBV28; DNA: TGTGCCAGCAGTTTACGATCCCGCCGGGTGGACGGAGAGTATGGCTACACCTTC; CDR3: CASSLRSRRVDGEYGYTF
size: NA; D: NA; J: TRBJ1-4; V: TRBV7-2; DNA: TGTGCCAGCAGCCCTGTCGGGGGGCTTAATGAAAAACTGTTTTTT; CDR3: CASSPVGGLNEKLFF
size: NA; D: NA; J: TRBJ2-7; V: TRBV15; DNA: TGTGCCACCAGGGATGTGGACAGCTCCTACGAGCAGTACTTC; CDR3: CATRDVDSSYEQYF
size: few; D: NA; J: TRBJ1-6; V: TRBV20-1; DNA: TGCAGTGCTAGGAGTAGCGGGGGGGCCTATAATTCACCCCTCCACTTT; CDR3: CSARSSGGAYNSPLHF
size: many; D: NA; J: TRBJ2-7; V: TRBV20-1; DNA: TGCAGTGCTAGTCGATACGACGGCTACGAGCAGTACTTC; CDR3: CSASRYDGYEQYF
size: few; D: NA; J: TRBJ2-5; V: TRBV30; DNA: TGTGCCCTCACCGGGGCAGTCCAAGAGACCCAGTACTTC; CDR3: CALTGAVQETQYF